This T cell receptor beta chain was profiled in a study of blood T cell repertoires in COVID-19. Trimming took 2 bases from V and 7 from J, leaving 9 bases between them. The germline gives CDR1 MDHEN, CDR2 SYDVKM. The length of the CDR3 is 13 residues. Original processing methods: Amplified reference gene primers provided the basis for estimating nucleated cell counts. Measured with immunoSEQ multiplex PCR; TCRdb has only the in-frame clones, and not every one. V and J calls and clone size are those listed in that table; D and trimming were worked out from the DNA. The table lists approximately 100,000 clones, approximately 62% of them singletons, with around 6.3% in the top ten.

Sequencing was done on a sample of peripheral blood. This chain uses TRBV28 with TRBJ2-4, with a weak D call TRBD1 (5 bases). This clonotype was sampled from a man older than 75 with acute or convalescent COVID-19. The CDR3 bases are TGTGCCAGCAGTTTACCCAGGGATAACATTCAGTACTTC. This encodes CASSLPRDNIQYF.